A single sample gave rise to the 12 T cell receptor beta chains below, sequenced in a study of shared clonotypes between healthy human individuals (dated by TCRdb to 2018 to 2021). To prepare the library, the immunoSEQ multiplex PCR assay was applied. Imported from immuneACCESS, the table was reduced by TCRdb to in-frame sequences with V and J called. These copies leave out some clones; in studies compared against another copy, an unresolved V gene accounts for under half, and the cause of the remainder is not known. The sample profile shows 550,000 to 700,000 clones; around 73% of them were found once. The ten top clones hold more than 1.5% of the sample. The sample consisted of memory CD4+ T cells sorted from blood. The sample's cell subset or site, from its label and the paper: CD45RA-negative fraction. These receptor sequences come from a young woman in good health.

The chain uses TRBV9 and TRBJ1-2; D not resolved. The germline CDR1 and CDR2 sequences are SGDLS and YYNGEE. V was pared by 4 bases and J by 1 base, with 8 bases between. This CDR3 spans 13 amino acids. The CDR3 region is CASSPTGNYGYTF. In DNA, the CDR3 is TGTGCCAGCAGCCCCACGGGTAACTATGGCTACACCTTC. The full variable domain, its missing parts supplied by reference TRBV9 and TRBJ1-2, is DSGVTQTPKHLITATGQRVTLRCSPRSGDLSVYWYQQSLDQGLQFLIQYYNGEERAKGNILERFSAQQFPDLHSELNLSSLELGDSALYFCASSPTGNYGYTFGSGTRLTVV.

The V call is TRBV7-9, the J call TRBJ2-7, with 8 bases fitting TRBD1. Germline values: CDR1 SEHNR, CDR2 FQNEAQ (reference sequence). The V and J ends lost 5 bases and 5 bases, in that order; junction bases with no gene match: 11. This CDR3 has 15 amino acids. The CDR3 DNA sequence: TGTGCCAGCAGCCCCCGGACTGGCAGGGGGCACGAGCAGTACTTC. Protein: CASSPRTGRGHEQYF.

The chain joins TRBV6-1 to TRBJ1-1; D uncertain. The germline V and J ends were trimmed by 3 bases and 5 bases, with 16 bases remaining between them. The CDR3 consists of 15 residues. Germline CDR1 and CDR2: MNHNS and SASEGT. The CDR3 here is CASSDLSGKGTEAFF. The CDR3 DNA reads as TGTGCCAGCAGTGATTTATCAGGAAAAGGGACTGAAGCTTTCTTT.

The J gene is TRBJ2-1, the V gene TRBV27; D remains ambiguous. Germline loops: CDR1 MNHEY, CDR2 SMNVEV (reference sequence). V lost 0 bases and J 10 bases, leaving 10 bases between the germline ends. The CDR3 spans 13 residues. The DNA of the CDR3 is TGTGCCAGCAGTTTATCCTTAATGGCCGAGCAGTTCTTC. It yields the protein CASSLSLMAEQFF.

The chain carries TRBV7-9 and TRBJ1-3; 7 bases are a match to TRBD1. The CDR3 contains 15 residues. Germline V gene sequence: CDR1 SEHNR, CDR2 FQNEAQ (reference sequence). The junction had 6 bases not matched to a gene; V was cut back by 4 bases and J by 3 bases. The CDR3, as DNA: TGTGCCAGCAGCTCACAGACAGGGTATGGAAACACCATATATTTT. As protein: CASSSQTGYGNTIYF.

This CDR3 is CASRSSGLPRNEQFF. The CDR3 DNA follows: TGTGCCAGCAGGTCGTCGGGGCTCCCCAGAAATGAGCAGTTCTTC. V is TRBV11-3 and J is TRBJ2-1, with D perhaps TRBD1 or TRBD2 (5 bases each). The germline V gene has CDR1 SGHNT and CDR2 YENEEA. Trimming pared 6 bases from V and 7 bases from J, leaving 19 bases between. The CDR3 is 15 residues long.

The chain joins TRBV4-2 to TRBJ2-1, with 11 bases identical to TRBD2. This CDR3 comprises 16 residues. V shed 1 base, J shed 8 bases, and the junction held 7 bases outside the gene matches. Per germline, CDR1 LGHNA and CDR2 YNFKEQ. CDR3 loop: CASSQAGTSGQDEQFF. In nucleotides, the CDR3 is TGTGCCAGCAGCCAAGCCGGGACTAGCGGTCAGGATGAGCAGTTCTTC.

To note about this clone: The germline gene is not matched at one end of the junction; a read error may be the cause. V and J are TRBV7-9 and TRBJ2-7, with 10 positions matching TRBD2. Germline loops: CDR1 SEHNR, CDR2 FQNEAQ (reference sequence). The CDR3 is 14 amino acids. CDR3 protein: CASSLAGETDEQYF. Here the CDR3 DNA reads TGTGCCAGCAGCCTAGCGGGAGAAACCGACGAGCAGTACTTC.

The chain recombines TRBV28 with TRBJ1-1; the D gene is possibly TRBD1 (6 bases). Trimming stripped 6 bases from V and 0 bases from J, with 14 bases between. The CDR3 is 15 amino acids. Germline V lookup: CDR1 MDHEN, CDR2 SYDVKM. CDR3 sequence: CASRARQAMNTEAFF. DNA of the CDR3: TGTGCCAGCAGAGCAAGACAGGCTATGAACACTGAAGCTTTCTTT.

V and J are TRBV28 and TRBJ1-1, with no clear D. Germline CDR1 MDHEN, CDR2 SYDVKM. The CDR3 extends over 14 amino acids. Trimming stripped 5 bases from V and 1 base from J, with 11 bases between. The CDR3 coding sequence is TGTGCCAGCAGTAAGGGAAGGTGGAACACTGAAGCTTTCTTT. It is translated as CASSKGRWNTEAFF.

The CDR3 DNA reads as TGTGCCAGCAGCTTAGCCTCGACAGGGAGAAACATTCAGTACTTC. Residues: CASSLASTGRNIQYF. The J gene is TRBJ2-4, the V gene TRBV7-8; TRBD1 matches at 7 bases. Germline-derived CDR1 and CDR2 are SGHVS and FQNEAQ. The CDR3 contains 15 residues. The J segment lost 6 bases and the V segment lost 0 bases, leaving 5 bases of the junction unmatched. Variable domain in full (rest from reference TRBV7-8 and TRBJ2-4): GAGVSQSPRYKVAKRGQDVALRCDPISGHVSLFWYQQALGQGPEFLTYFQNEAQLDKSGLPSDRFFAERPEGSVSTLKIQRTQQEDSAVYLCASSLASTGRNIQYFGAGTRLSVL.

This chain uses TRBV7-3 with TRBJ2-2; D tentatively fits TRBD1 or TRBD2 (5 bases each). Trimming left V 5 bases short and J 6 bases short, with 10 bases between. Looked up from germline, CDR1 is SGHTA and CDR2 is FQGTGA. The CDR3 has 13 residues. CDR3: CASSAGRAGELFF. CDR3 nucleotide sequence: TGTGCCAGCAGCGCAGGGCGGGCCGGGGAGCTGTTTTTT.